These 3 T cell receptor beta chains originate from one sample sequenced in a study of T cell repertoires in cytomegalovirus infection. TCRdb passed the reads through MiXCR, listing each CDR3 protein once. In the table there are about 700,000 distinct CDR3 sequences, around 31% of which are singletons. Antigens for these TCRs are unknown. Sample: cultured PBMCs, taken from culture after CMV antigen stimulation. The source is a human donor in good health (CMV status not recorded). Some clones in this sample may be carry-over from other donors' samples.

This clonotype was picked up a small number of times. This rearrangement joins TRBV4-1 to TRBJ2-7, with D tentatively TRBD2 (5 bases). V lost 1 base to trimming and J lost 6 bases, with 10 bases between them. The CDR3 extends over 13 amino acids. Germline V gene data show CDR1 as MGHRA and CDR2 as YSYEKL. The CDR3 nucleotides are TGCGCCAGCAGCCAAGTCTTTAGCGTCGAGCAGTACTTC. Protein product: CASSQVFSVEQYF.

The CDR3 DNA reads TGTGCCAGCAGTGAAGCCGGGACAGGGGACAATCAGCCCCAGCATTTT. Protein sequence: CASSEAGTGDNQPQHF. The chain combines TRBV2 with TRBJ1-5; 10 positions agree with TRBD1. Germline CDR1 and CDR2: SNHLY and FYNNEI. With V trimmed by 0 bases and J by 3 bases, 2 bases remained unmatched. The CDR3 runs 16 residues.

J is TRBJ2-7 and V is TRBV19; D not resolved. The V end lost 3 bases, the J end lost 3 bases, and 9 bases lay between the germline ends. This CDR3 has 13 amino acids. Germline V gene lookup returns CDR1 LNHDA and CDR2 SQIVND (reference sequence). CDR3 sequence reads: CASSMGSDYEQYF. Written as DNA, the CDR3 is TGTGCCAGTAGTATGGGGTCCGACTACGAGCAGTACTTC. The variable domain in full, with the rest retrieved from reference TRBV19 and TRBJ2-7, is DGGITQSPKYLFRKEGQNVTLSCEQNLNHDAMYWYRQDPGQGLRLIYYSQIVNDFQKGDIAEGYSVSREKKESFPLTVTSAQKNPTAFYLCASSMGSDYEQYFGPGTRLTVT.